Following are 10 T cell receptor beta chains from one sample sequenced in a study of blood T cells in healthy people across ages. For the second PCR, which ran for 7 to 11 cycles, a sample-barcoded 5' primer and a J-beta primer mix were used. TCRdb called the 5' RACE reads again in MiXCR, with one record for every CDR3 protein. The sample lists about 1 million distinct CDR3 sequences, 40% to 50% seen once, with 18% in the top ten. What was sequenced was blood. These receptors all come from a woman in her fifties or sixties in good health.

This clonotype was seen more than once but under ten times. This chain joins TRBV27 and TRBJ2-7; 13 nucleotides line up with TRBD2. The ends lost 8 bases at V and 0 bases at J; junction bases unmatched: 7. CDR1 and CDR2 (germline): MNHEY, SMNVEV (reference sequence). There are 16 residues in the CDR3. The CDR3 here is CASRPTSGGHSYEQYF. For the CDR3, the DNA is TGTGCCAGCCGGCCGACTAGCGGGGGGCACTCCTACGAGCAGTACTTC.

This clonotype has just a few counts. The rearrangement uses TRBV6-2 or TRBV6-3 and TRBJ2-5; D is possibly TRBD2 (5 bases). The CDR3 is 13 amino acids. With 5 bases removed from V and 3 bases from J, the gap between germline ends came to 10 bases. Germline-derived CDR1 and CDR2 are MNHEY and SVGEGT. In DNA, the CDR3 is TGTGCCAGCAGTGGGAGCGTAAAAGAGACCCAGTACTTC. It codes for CASSGSVKETQYF.

This clonotype was counted between two and nine times. This chain links TRBV6-5 with TRBJ1-6; TRBD1 matches 8 bases. The CDR3 extends over 15 amino acids. Trimming cost V 6 bases and J 6 bases; bases outside gene matches: 7. Looked up from germline, CDR1 is MNHEY and CDR2 is SVGAGI. The CDR3 sequence is CASRGRTGSNSPLHF. CDR3 DNA sequence: TGTGCCAGCAGAGGCAGGACAGGGAGTAATTCACCCCTCCACTTT.

The V call is TRBV5-5, the J call TRBJ2-7, with D perhaps being TRBD1 or TRBD2 (6 bases each). CDR1 and CDR2 from the germline V gene are SGHKS and YYEKEE (reference sequence). The CDR3 loop spans 15 amino acids. The V and J ends lost 0 bases and 2 bases respectively, with 12 bases between them. Written as DNA, the CDR3 is TGTGCCAGCAGCTTGGGGGGGGCTACAACCTACGAGCAGTACTTC. Encoded protein: CASSLGGATTYEQYF.

This clonotype was observed a few times. The rearrangement uses TRBV11-2 and TRBJ2-7; possibly TRBD2 for D (5 bases). The DNA end is a closer match to TRBJ2-5, so the J assignment may be wrong. Germline CDR1 and CDR2: SGHAT and FQNNGV. The CDR3 totals 15 residues. The CDR3 reads CASSLDLDWSETQYF. CDR3 in DNA: TGTGCCAGCAGCTTAGACCTGGACTGGTCGGAGACCCAGTACTTC.

The chain is built from TRBV6-5 and TRBJ2-7, with 12 bases identical to TRBD2. Germline lookup yields CDR1 MNHEY and CDR2 SVGAGI. The CDR3 spans 16 residues. Trimming removed 5 bases from V and 5 bases from J; junction bases left unmatched: 10. In DNA form, the CDR3 reads TGTGCCAGCAGTCTAAGGGAAACTAGCGGGAGGCACGAGCAGTACTTC. It is translated as CASSLRETSGRHEQYF.

CDR3 DNA sequence: TGCAGTGCTAGAGGTACTAGCGGGAGATACGAGCAGTACTTC. It is translated as CSARGTSGRYEQYF. This sequence joins TRBV20-1 and TRBJ2-7; TRBD2 matches at 11 bases. CDR3 length: 14 amino acids. With 1 base clipped from V and 4 bases from J, the junction kept 3 bases outside the gene matches. Looked up from germline, CDR1 is DFQATT and CDR2 is SNEGSKA (reference sequence).

This chain links TRBV29-1 with TRBJ2-5, with 7 positions matching TRBD1. The J call may be mistaken, given a closer DNA end match to TRBJ2-7. Germline CDR1 is SQVTM and CDR2 is ANQGSEA. This CDR3 has 12 residues. CDR3 sequence (DNA): TGCAGCGTCTCCAGGACAGGCTACGAGCAGTACTTC. It translates to CSVSRTGYEQYF.

Concerning this clonotype: Germline is not matched at one junction end, which may reflect a read error. The V and J genes are TRBV7-8 and TRBJ2-5, with D uncertain. CDR3 length: 14 residues. The germline gives CDR1 SGHVS, CDR2 FQNEAQ. CDR3 region: CAGSYPTLEETQYF. The CDR3 DNA is TGTGCCGGCAGCTATCCCACACTTGAGGAGACCCAGTACTTC.

This clonotype was recorded once. A clone one base away is much larger, so this may be a read error. The chain carries TRBV28 and TRBJ1-1; D may be TRBD1 (6 bases). The CDR3 consists of 14 residues. The germline gives CDR1 MDHEN, CDR2 SYDVKM. V lost 8 bases and J 3 bases, leaving 16 bases between the germline ends. CDR3 nucleotide sequence: TGTGCCAGCGGGCTACAGGGTATAGACACTGAAGCTTTCTTT. Translating it yields CASGLQGIDTEAFF.